The entry below gives a single T cell receptor beta chain sequence along with its context. In the PCR, 60 Vbeta and 13 Jbeta primers were used. Sequencing was performed with immunoSEQ multiplex PCR; in TCRdb, only in-frame clones are kept and a portion is missing. The sample includes hundreds of thousands of clones, more than 75% seen only once; the top ten take 6%. V dropped 5 bases and J dropped 2; count of bases not matched to a gene: 5. Germline V gene lookup returns CDR1 MNHEY and CDR2 SVGAGI. This CDR3 contains 15 residues. This specimen belongs to a study of cytomegalovirus exposure and HLA in healthy donors. Healthy bone marrow donors formed the donor group.

This TCR came from a man aged 35-49 years in good health and CMV-seropositive. The chain employs TRBV6-5 and TRBJ2-7; 11 nucleotides agree with TRBD2. Sequenced input: PBMCs. CDR3 in amino acids: CASSVTSGAPYEQYV. The CDR3 DNA reads TGTGCCAGCAGTGTGACTAGCGGGGCCCCCTACGAGCAGTACGTC.